This TCR beta chain was identified during a study of T cells in Graves' hyperthyroidism and ophthalmopathy. About the study: Before any treatment, at initial diagnosis, peripheral blood was collected.

This CDR3 is built from 13 residues. The V segment lost 8 bases and the J segment 9 bases; nucleotides outside the gene matches: 13. The germline V gene encodes CDR1 MNHEY and CDR2 SMNVEV (reference sequence). The study's findings and limits: Ophthalmopathy was identified by the model a median about 6 months ahead of onset. Appearing also in blood were most of the thyroid clonotypes expanded above 0.001.

Note on this clonotype: Its antigen is unknown.

Amplification targeted TCR beta CDR3 regions from RNA transcripts. Carried out on the TCR CDR3, a first-round RT-PCR used the HTBI primer set. Via MiXCR, TCRdb re-called the multiplex PCR reads, giving one row per CDR3 protein. This table holds about 690,000 distinct CDR3 sequences, roughly 17% found once. The gene calls are TRBV27 and TRBJ2-7; TRBD2 aligns across 7 bases. Sequencing input: blood. The clonotype originates from a man in his fifties with Graves' hyperthyroidism. CDR3 sequence: CASGWGEGRLQYF. The CDR3 DNA reads as TGTGCCAGCGGTTGGGGGGAGGGTAGGTTGCAGTACTTC.